The source of this T cell receptor beta chain is a study of T-cell memory formation after mild COVID-19. Study in general: TCR clusters were mostly donor specific. Whole-study results and caveats: Some clones that responded were present in memory (sampled pre-infection), which suggests cross-reactive memory joined.

This clonotype was seen many times. Its target is not known. 5'RACE with constant-segment primers built TCRalpha and TCRbeta cDNA libraries with UMIs. TCRdb itself ran the 5' RACE reads through MiXCR, one entry per CDR3 protein. Seen here are hundreds of thousands of distinct CDR3 sequences, 15% observed once, and the top ten hold 2.1%. This clonotype originated in an adult woman who had mild COVID-19 (a few samples of this study predate the infection). Cell type and time point are not known. Sequences were obtained from PBMCs or a T cell subset sorted from them (not recorded which).

This CDR3 reads CSVEESGTSGTGELFF. CDR3 bases: TGCAGCGTTGAAGAATCCGGGACTAGCGGAACCGGGGAGCTGTTTTTT. This rearrangement joins TRBV29-1 to TRBJ2-2; 11 bases are shared with TRBD2. The germline CDR1 and CDR2 sequences are SQVTM and ANQGSEA. The V gene end was trimmed by 0 bases and the J gene end by 5 bases; junction bases not matched to a gene: 5. This CDR3 comprises 16 residues.